The 22 T cell receptor beta chains presented below share a single source sample, sequenced in a study of blood T cell repertoires in COVID-19. Assay: immunoSEQ multiplex PCR; the TCRdb copy retains only in-frame clones and omits some. The table has 380,000 or so clones, about 88% seen once. The sample taken for sequencing was peripheral blood. These receptors all stem from a woman aged 55 to 70 with COVID-19, enrolled during active disease.

The CDR3 sequence: CASSLKGSNEKLFF. CDR3 DNA sequence: TGTGCCAGCAGTTTAAAGGGGTCTAATGAAAAACTGTTTTTT. The chain uses TRBV27 and TRBJ1-4, with D tentatively TRBD1 (5 bases). Trimming left V 2 bases short and J 3 bases short, with 7 bases between. The CDR3 extends over 14 amino acids. Germline V CDR1 and CDR2: MNHEY, SMNVEV (reference sequence).

The chain combines TRBV7-3 with TRBJ2-3; TRBD1 matches 8 bases. The V gene's germline CDR1 is SGHTA and CDR2 FQGTGA. The length of the CDR3 is 14 residues. V was pared by 5 bases and J by 2 bases, with 3 bases of the junction left unmatched. CDR3: CASSKTGDTDTQYF. In nucleotides, the CDR3 is TGTGCCAGCAGCAAGACAGGGGACACAGATACGCAGTATTTT.

Remarks on this clone: Relative to the germline gene, one junction end is altered; a read error may explain this. The chain links TRBV9 to TRBJ2-5; the match to TRBD2 covers 11 bases. The germline V gene encodes CDR1 SGDLS and CDR2 YYNGEE. The CDR3 has 18 residues. This CDR3 reads CASNVSLAGVSYQETQYF. CDR3 in DNA: TGTGCCAGCAACGTATCACTAGCGGGGGTATCGTACCAAGAGACCCAGTACTTC. Supplemented by reference TRBV9 and TRBJ2-5, the full variable domain reads DSGVTQTPKHLITATGQRVTLRCSPRSGDLSVYWYQQSLDQGLQFLIQYYNGEERAKGNILERFSAQQFPDLHSELNLSSLELGDSALYFCASNVSLAGVSYQETQYFGPGTRLLVL.

J is TRBJ2-3 and V is TRBV7-2; tentatively, D is TRBD1 (7 bases). The CDR3 spans 17 residues. V was cut by 1 base and J by 5 bases, with 19 bases left in between. CDR1 SGHTA and CDR2 FQGNSA come from the germline V gene. The CDR3 bases are TGTGCCAGCAGCTTAGAGGTTTTCGCAGGGGGGAGAGATACGCAGTATTTT. Protein product: CASSLEVFAGGRDTQYF. Supplemented by reference TRBV7-2 and TRBJ2-3, the full variable domain reads GAGVSQSPSNKVTEKGKDVELRCDPISGHTALYWYRQSLGQGLEFLIYFQGNSAPDKSGLPSDRFSAERTGGSVSTLTIQRTQQEDSAVYLCASSLEVFAGGRDTQYFGPGTRLTVL.

The chain has TRBV5-1 and TRBJ1-4; 10 nucleotides match TRBD1. The CDR3 totals 15 residues. The V gene end was trimmed by 4 bases and the J gene end by 3 bases; junction bases not matched to a gene: 3. The germline CDR1 and CDR2 sequences are SGHRS and YFSETQ. DNA of the CDR3: TGCGCCAGCAGCAGCGGGACAGGGGCTAATGAAAAACTGTTTTTT. Residues: CASSSGTGANEKLFF.

This chain joins TRBV7-6 and TRBJ2-2; tentative D call: TRBD1 (5 bases). The CDR3 is 14 amino acids. The germline CDR1 and CDR2 sequences are SGHVS and FNYEAQ. V lost 5 bases to trimming and J lost 1 base, with 8 bases between them. CDR3 amino acids: CASSRTGNTGELFF. The CDR3 DNA reads TGTGCCAGCAGCCGTACAGGGAACACCGGGGAGCTGTTTTTT.

This chain connects TRBV9 to TRBJ1-2; 7 bases fit TRBD1. The CDR3 runs to 12 residues. The V gene end was trimmed by 3 bases and the J gene end by 5 bases; junction bases not matched to a gene: 1. Germline V gives CDR1 SGDLS, CDR2 YYNGEE. For the CDR3, the DNA is TGTGCCAGCAGCGCGGGACAGTATGGCTACACCTTC. This translates into CASSAGQYGYTF. Together with reference TRBV9 and TRBJ1-2, the CDR3 gives the full variable domain: DSGVTQTPKHLITATGQRVTLRCSPRSGDLSVYWYQQSLDQGLQFLIQYYNGEERAKGNILERFSAQQFPDLHSELNLSSLELGDSALYFCASSAGQYGYTFGSGTRLTVV.

The chain employs TRBV27 and TRBJ2-6; 7 bases map to TRBD1. This CDR3 spans 15 amino acids. Germline assignment: CDR1 MNHEY and CDR2 SMNVEV (reference sequence). V shed 6 bases, J shed 2 bases, and the junction held 4 bases outside the gene matches. CDR3 in amino acids: CASRHRGAGANVLTF. CDR3 in DNA: TGTGCCAGCAGACACAGGGGTGCTGGGGCCAACGTCCTGACTTTC.

V is TRBV7-3 and J is TRBJ1-1, with D hard to call. CDR3 length equals 15 residues. Germline-derived CDR1 and CDR2 are SGHTA and FQGTGA. V was cut by 5 bases and J by 1 base, with 14 bases left in between. The CDR3 DNA reads TGTGCCAGCAGCGAAACCGGGTTTCCGAACACTGAAGCTTTCTTT. This sequence encodes CASSETGFPNTEAFF.

V gene TRBV18 combines with J gene TRBJ2-7; TRBD2 matches 9 bases. The CDR3 covers 15 residues. Germline V lookup: CDR1 KGHSH, CDR2 LQKENI. Trimming took 3 bases from V and 0 from J; bases not matched to a gene: 3. CDR3 region: CASSPSGGVSYEQYF. The CDR3 region has the DNA TGTGCCAGCTCACCTAGCGGGGGCGTCTCCTACGAGCAGTACTTC.

The chain recombines TRBV6-6 with TRBJ1-2; D is ambiguous. V shed 2 bases and J shed 5 bases, with 15 bases lying between them. Per germline, CDR1 MNHNY and CDR2 SVGAGI (reference sequence). The CDR3 runs 15 residues. This chain's CDR3 is CASSYPVNSGYGYTF. CDR3 in DNA: TGTGCCAGCAGTTACCCAGTGAACAGCGGGTATGGCTACACCTTC.

V usage is TRBV5-1 and J usage is TRBJ1-2, with D possibly TRBD1 on 6 matching bases. Germline CDR1 is SGHRS and CDR2 is YFSETQ. Trimming took off 3 bases at V and 6 bases at J, with 18 bases between the two ends. The CDR3 has 15 residues. The CDR3 loop reads CASSSYRVEGNGYTF. In DNA, the CDR3 is TGCGCCAGCAGCTCCTACAGGGTAGAAGGGAATGGCTACACCTTC.

This chain joins TRBV4-2 and TRBJ2-5; 10 nucleotides align to TRBD2. The germline V gene encodes CDR1 LGHNA and CDR2 YNFKEQ. J was trimmed by 4 bases and V by 4 bases; bases with no gene match: 6. The CDR3 contains 15 residues. In DNA form, the CDR3 reads TGTGCCAGCAGCCCCAGCGGGGGGGCGGGAGAGACCCAGTACTTC. It yields the protein CASSPSGGAGETQYF.

V usage is TRBV5-8 and J usage is TRBJ2-3; possible D gene TRBD2, 5 bases. The CDR3 runs to 15 residues. CDR1 SGHTS and CDR2 YDEGEE come from the germline V gene. V was clipped by 2 bases and J by 4 bases, with 14 bases between them. The CDR3 coding sequence is TGTGCCAGCAGCTTAGGGAGTTACGGGGCAGATACGCAGTATTTT. Its protein product is CASSLGSYGADTQYF.

The chain couples TRBV6-5 to TRBJ1-1, with D perhaps TRBD1 (6 bases). This CDR3 has 14 amino acids. Trimming pared 5 bases from V and 3 bases from J, leaving 13 bases between. The germline CDR1 and CDR2 sequences are MNHEY and SVGAGI. DNA of the CDR3: TGTGCCAGCAGTCCGATACAGGGAGACACTGAAGCTTTCTTT. This codes for CASSPIQGDTEAFF.

The table lists this clone with a few counts. The chain couples TRBV7-9 to TRBJ1-6, with 8 bases matching TRBD1. Germline V gene lookup returns CDR1 SEHNR and CDR2 FQNEAQ (reference sequence). CDR3 length: 16 amino acids. The J segment lost 7 bases and the V segment lost 6 bases, leaving 11 bases of the junction unmatched. CDR3 residues: CASSPVYRGRNSPLHF. CDR3 nucleotide sequence: TGTGCCAGCAGTCCTGTGTACAGGGGGAGAAATTCACCCCTCCACTTT.

The rearrangement uses TRBV21-1 and TRBJ2-7; no check of the table's D call, TRBD2, against the DNA was made. TRBV21-1 is marked as a pseudogene. The CDR3 length is 14 residues. DNA for the CDR3: TGTGCCAGCAGCAAAGGTAGCCGGGGTAGCGAGCAGTACTTC. Translating it yields CASSKGSRGSEQYF.

The gene calls are TRBV6-5 and TRBJ2-1; 9 nucleotides agree with TRBD1. J lost 6 bases, V lost 6 bases, and 9 bases had no gene match. The CDR3 extends over 15 amino acids. Germline V gives CDR1 MNHEY, CDR2 SVGAGI. The DNA for the CDR3 is TGTGCCAGCAGAGAGCCGGGACAGGGACGCAATGAGCAGTTCTTC. Protein sequence: CASREPGQGRNEQFF.

The chain links TRBV30 to TRBJ1-2; tentatively, D is TRBD1 (5 bases). Trimming took 5 bases from V and 1 from J, leaving 8 bases between them. The length of the CDR3 is 12 residues. In germline, CDR1 is GTSNPN, CDR2 SVGIG (reference sequence). In DNA, the CDR3 is TGTGCCTGGTCGGGGGTTAACTATGGCTACACCTTC. Encoded protein: CAWSGVNYGYTF.

The chain has TRBV6-5 and TRBJ1-4; D remains ambiguous. Germline-derived CDR1 and CDR2 are MNHEY and SVGAGI. Between the trimmed V and J ends, which lost 7 bases and 0 bases, there was a span of 12 bases. The length of the CDR3 is 15 residues. The CDR3: CASTTDSATNEKLFF. CDR3 nucleotide sequence: TGTGCCAGCACCACAGATTCTGCAACTAATGAAAAACTGTTTTTT.

This clone was seen only once. The J gene is TRBJ1-5, the V gene TRBV6-1, with a possible D match to TRBD1 (6 bases). CDR3 size: 13 residues. In germline, CDR1 is MNHNS, CDR2 SASEGT. The V gene lost 2 bases and the J gene lost 7 bases, with 9 bases spanning the gap. This CDR3 is CASSEQGRQPQHF. The CDR3 DNA reads TGTGCCAGCAGTGAACAGGGGCGGCAGCCCCAGCATTTT.

This chain connects TRBV10-3 to TRBJ2-5; tentatively, D is TRBD2 (5 bases). The CDR3 loop spans 15 amino acids. Trimming pared 7 bases from V and 0 bases from J, leaving 15 bases between. Germline CDR1 ENHRY, CDR2 SYGVKD. Here the CDR3 DNA reads TGTGCCATCAAGGCACAAGGGAGCCACCAAGAGACCCAGTACTTC. Translation: CAIKAQGSHQETQYF.